This TCR beta chain was documented in a study of shared clonotypes between healthy human individuals. Study-wide findings and caveats: Clonotype sharing among donors was expected to depend on sequencing depth.

A split of CD4+ cells into CD45RA+ naive and CD45RA-negative memory subsets was performed. In germline, CDR1 is MNHNS, CDR2 SASEGT. Trimming removed 11 bases at V and 2 bases at J, with 19 bases between. The CDR3 sequence is 15 residues long. Produced via immunoSEQ multiplex PCR; TCRdb's table is partial and in-frame only. The sample shows around 1.5 million clones, nearly 99% of them seen only once. In the case of this clone: The antigen is unknown.

V and J are TRBV6-1 and TRBJ1-5, with no clear D. The source material was naive CD4+ T cells sorted from blood. The subset denotes: CD45RA+ positively selected. This TCR was recovered from a young man in good health. This CDR3 is CAVSPDSTGNQPQHF. The CDR3 DNA follows: TGTGCCGTCTCCCCCGATTCTACAGGCAATCAGCCCCAGCATTTT.